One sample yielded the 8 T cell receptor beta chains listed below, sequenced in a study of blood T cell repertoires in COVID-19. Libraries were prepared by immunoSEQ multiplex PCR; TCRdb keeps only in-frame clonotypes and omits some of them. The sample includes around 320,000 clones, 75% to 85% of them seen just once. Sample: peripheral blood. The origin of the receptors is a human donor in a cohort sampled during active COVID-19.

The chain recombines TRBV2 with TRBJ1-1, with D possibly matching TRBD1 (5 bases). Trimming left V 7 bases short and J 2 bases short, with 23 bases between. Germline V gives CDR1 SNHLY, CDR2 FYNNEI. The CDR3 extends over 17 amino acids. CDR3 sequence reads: CASILGKGRIRNTEAFF. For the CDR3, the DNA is TGTGCCAGCATTCTGGGGAAGGGGAGGATTAGAAACACTGAAGCTTTCTTT.

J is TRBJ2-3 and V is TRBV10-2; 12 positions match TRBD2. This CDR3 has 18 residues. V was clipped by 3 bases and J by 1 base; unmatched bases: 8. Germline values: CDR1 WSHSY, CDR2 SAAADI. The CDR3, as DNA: TGCGCCAGCAGTGATCCTAGCGGGGGGGCCTTCGGCACAGATACGCAGTATTTT. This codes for CASSDPSGGAFGTDTQYF.

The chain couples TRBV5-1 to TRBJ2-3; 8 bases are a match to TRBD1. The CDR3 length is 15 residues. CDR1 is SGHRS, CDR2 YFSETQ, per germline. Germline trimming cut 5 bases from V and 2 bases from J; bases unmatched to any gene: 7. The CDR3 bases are TGCGCCAGCAGTAACAGACAGGGGTCCACAGATACGCAGTATTTT. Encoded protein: CASSNRQGSTDTQYF.

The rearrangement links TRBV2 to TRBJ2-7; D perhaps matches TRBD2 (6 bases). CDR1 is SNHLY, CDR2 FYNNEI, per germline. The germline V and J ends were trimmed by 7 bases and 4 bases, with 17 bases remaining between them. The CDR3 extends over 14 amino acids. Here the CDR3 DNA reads TGTGCCAGCACGTGGGGGGACCCATTTTACGAGCAGTACTTC. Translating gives CASTWGDPFYEQYF. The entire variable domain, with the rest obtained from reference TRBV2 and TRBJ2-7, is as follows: EPEVTQTPSHQVTQMGQEVILRCVPISNHLYFYWYRQILGQKVEFLVSFYNNEISEKSEIFDDQFSVERPDGSNFTLKIRSTKLEDSAMYFCASTWGDPFYEQYFGPGTRLTVT.

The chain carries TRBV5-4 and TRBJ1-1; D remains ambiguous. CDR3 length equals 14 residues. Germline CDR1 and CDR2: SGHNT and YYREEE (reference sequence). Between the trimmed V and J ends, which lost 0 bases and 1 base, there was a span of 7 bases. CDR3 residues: CASSLVGGNTEAFF. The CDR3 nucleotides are TGTGCCAGCAGCTTGGTAGGCGGGAACACTGAAGCTTTCTTT.

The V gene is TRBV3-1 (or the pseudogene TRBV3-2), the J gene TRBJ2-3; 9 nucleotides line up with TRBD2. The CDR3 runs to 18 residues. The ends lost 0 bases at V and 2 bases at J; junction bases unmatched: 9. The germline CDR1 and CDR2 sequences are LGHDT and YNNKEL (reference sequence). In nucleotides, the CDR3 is TGTGCCAGCAGCCAAGATTGGGGGACTAGCCAGAACACAGATACGCAGTATTTT. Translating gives CASSQDWGTSQNTDTQYF.

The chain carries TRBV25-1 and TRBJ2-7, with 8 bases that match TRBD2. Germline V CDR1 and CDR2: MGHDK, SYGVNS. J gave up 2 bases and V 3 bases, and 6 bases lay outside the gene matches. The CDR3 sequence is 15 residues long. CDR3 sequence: CASSDSGGPTYEQYF. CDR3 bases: TGTGCCAGCAGTGACAGCGGGGGCCCTACCTACGAGCAGTACTTC.

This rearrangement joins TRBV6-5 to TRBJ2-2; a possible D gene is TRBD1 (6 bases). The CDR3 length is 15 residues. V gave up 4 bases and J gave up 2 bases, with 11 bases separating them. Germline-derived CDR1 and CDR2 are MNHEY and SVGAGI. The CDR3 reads CASSLRGKNTGELFF. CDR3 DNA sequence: TGTGCCAGCAGTTTGAGGGGGAAAAACACCGGGGAGCTGTTTTTT.